This is a list of T cell receptor beta chains from one sample in a study of blood T cell repertoires in COVID-19. The assay was immunoSEQ multiplex PCR, and TCRdb's table has in-frame clones only and misses some. The repertoire includes approximately 120,000 clones, 75% to 85% of them detected once, and roughly 35% sits in the top ten. The sample was peripheral blood. Receptors originate from a man in his forties or fifties with active or convalescent COVID-19. Each CDR3 is given with its conserved first and last residue. D genes are given only for firm matches. Where a row states a size, it is once, few, many or the class of an expanded clone; other rows omit it.

j_gene,abundance,d_gene,v_gene,CDR3aa,CDR3nt
TRBJ2-5,-,TRBD1,TRBV5-6,CASSKDRAHQETQYF,TGTGCCAGCAGCAAAGACAGGGCGCACCAAGAGACCCAGTACTTC
TRBJ2-7,once,-,TRBV5-1,CASSFRDGSDEQYF,TGCGCCAGCAGCTTCCGGGACGGGAGCGACGAGCAGTACTTC
TRBJ2-5,few,-,TRBV20-1,CSAWAETQYF,TGCAGTGCTTGGGCAGAGACCCAGTACTTC
TRBJ1-1,-,-,TRBV24-1,CATSEAGGPLDF,TGTGCCACCAGTGAGGCGGGGGGCCCGTTAGACTTT
TRBJ2-2,-,-,TRBV10-3,CAISVDPGQKNTGELFF,TGTGCCATCAGTGTTGATCCTGGACAAAAGAACACCGGGGAGCTGTTTTTT
TRBJ2-5,-,-,TRBV19,CASSRGHYEETQYF,TGTGCCAGTAGTAGGGGACATTACGAAGAGACCCAGTACTTC
TRBJ1-1,-,-,TRBV5-4,CASSSGGKEDKAFF,TGTGCCAGCAGCTCGGGGGGAAAGGAGGATAAAGCTTTCTTT
TRBJ1-1,-,-,TRBV5-6,CASSFLTLMNTEAFF,TGTGCCAGCAGCTTTCTGACACTCATGAACACTGAAGCTTTCTTT
TRBJ2-3,-,TRBD2,TRBV5-1,CASSLRGLAVDTQYF,TGCGCCAGCAGCCTAAGGGGACTAGCGGTTGATACGCAGTATTTT
TRBJ2-7,-,-,TRBV24-1,CATSDSKWPYEQYF,TGTGCCACCAGTGATTCGAAATGGCCCTACGAGCAGTACTTC
TRBJ1-4,once,TRBD1,TRBV4-3,CASSQPGQGLEKLFF,TGCGCCAGCAGCCAACCGGGACAGGGTCTCGAAAAACTGTTTTTT
TRBJ2-3,-,TRBD1,TRBV4-1,CASSPRVSGQSSTDTQYF,TGCGCCAGCAGCCCCCGAGTGTCGGGACAGTCTAGCACAGATACGCAGTATTTT
TRBJ1-6,-,TRBD1,TRBV6-5,CASMAQGNSPLHF,TGTGCCAGCATGGCACAGGGGAATTCACCCCTCCACTTT
TRBJ1-2,-,-,TRBV6-5,CATSRTAGIDTF,TGTGCCACGTCCAGGACAGCCGGGATAGACACCTTC
TRBJ1-2,many,TRBD1,TRBV28,CASSLGQYGYTF,TGTGCCAGCAGTTTGGGACAGTATGGCTACACCTTC
TRBJ2-7,-,-,TRBV4-2,CASSQDPTSSYEQYF,TGTGCCAGCAGCCAAGATCCGACTAGCTCCTACGAGCAGTACTTC
TRBJ1-1,few,TRBD1,TRBV5-1,CASSLKLWDRENTEAFF,TGCGCCAGCAGCTTGAAATTATGGGACAGGGAGAACACTGAAGCTTTCTTT
TRBJ2-1,-,-,TRBV12-5,CASGLVFGGGENNEQFF,TGTGCTAGTGGTTTGGTATTCGGAGGGGGGGAGAACAATGAGCAGTTCTTC
TRBJ2-7,-,TRBD2,TRBV20-1,CSASISSGSAYEQYF,TGCAGTGCTAGTATTTCTAGCGGGAGTGCCTACGAGCAGTACTTC
TRBJ1-4,-,-,TRBV5-1,CASSPIGGLGEKLFF,TGCGCCAGCAGCCCCATCGGAGGTTTGGGAGAAAAACTGTTTTTT
TRBJ1-1,-,TRBD1,TRBV18,CASSPSPTGLGTEAFF,TGTGCCAGCTCACCCTCCCCGACAGGGCTGGGCACTGAAGCTTTCTTT
TRBJ2-1,-,-,TRBV12-5,CASALFLEEQFF,TGTGCTAGTGCCCTTTTCCTAGAAGAGCAGTTCTTC
TRBJ2-3,-,TRBD2,TRBV5-4,CASSARTSGGPTDTQYF,TGTGCCAGCAGCGCCCGGACTAGCGGGGGGCCCACAGATACGCAGTATTTT
TRBJ1-2,-,TRBD1,TRBV4-2,CASRLRTGEGYTF,TGTGCCAGCAGACTTCGGACAGGGGAGGGCTACACCTTC
TRBJ1-3,-,-,TRBV11-2,CASSLGRNTIYF,TGTGCCAGCAGCTTAGGGCGAAACACCATATATTTT
TRBJ1-5,many,TRBD1,TRBV6-5,CASSPTGGSNQPQHF,TGTGCCAGCAGCCCCACAGGGGGAAGCAATCAGCCCCAGCATTTT
TRBJ1-5,-,TRBD1,TRBV10-3,CAISDQYRGRVKPQHF,TGTGCCATCAGTGATCAGTACAGGGGGCGTGTGAAGCCCCAGCATTTT
TRBJ1-2,-,-,TRBV3-1/TRBV3-2,CASGEAFGYGYTF,TGTGCCAGCGGGGAGGCTTTCGGCTATGGCTACACCTTC
TRBJ1-1,-,-,TRBV3-1/TRBV3-2,CASSQDVGRAGRVTEAFF,TGTGCCAGCAGCCAAGATGTTGGCAGGGCCGGTAGAGTCACTGAAGCTTTCTTT
TRBJ2-7,-,-,TRBV12-5,CASAPTRNRLDSYEQYF,TGTGCTAGTGCCCCAACCCGTAATCGGCTAGACTCCTACGAGCAGTACTTC
TRBJ2-1,-,-,TRBV13,CASSLGGDEQFF,TGTGCCAGCAGCTTAGGCGGGGATGAGCAGTTCTTC
TRBJ1-3,-,-,TRBV28,CASSLAASKGNTIYF,TGTGCCAGCAGCCTAGCGGCCTCTAAAGGAAACACCATATATTTT
TRBJ2-2,once,TRBD1,TRBV10-3,CAISAGAGGRDTGELFF,TGTGCCATCAGTGCGGGGGCAGGGGGCCGAGACACCGGGGAGCTGTTTTTT
TRBJ2-2,-,TRBD2,TRBV27,CASSFDSGGYTGELFF,TGTGCCAGCAGTTTTGACAGCGGGGGTTACACCGGGGAGCTGTTTTTT
TRBJ1-5,-,TRBD1,TRBV5-1,CASSLGTGGRVQHF,TGCGCCAGCAGCTTGGGCACAGGGGGCCGGGTCCAGCATTTT
TRBJ1-1,-,-,TRBV11-2,CASSLEGREVTEAFF,TGTGCCAGCAGCTTAGAGGGCCGGGAAGTGACTGAAGCTTTCTTT